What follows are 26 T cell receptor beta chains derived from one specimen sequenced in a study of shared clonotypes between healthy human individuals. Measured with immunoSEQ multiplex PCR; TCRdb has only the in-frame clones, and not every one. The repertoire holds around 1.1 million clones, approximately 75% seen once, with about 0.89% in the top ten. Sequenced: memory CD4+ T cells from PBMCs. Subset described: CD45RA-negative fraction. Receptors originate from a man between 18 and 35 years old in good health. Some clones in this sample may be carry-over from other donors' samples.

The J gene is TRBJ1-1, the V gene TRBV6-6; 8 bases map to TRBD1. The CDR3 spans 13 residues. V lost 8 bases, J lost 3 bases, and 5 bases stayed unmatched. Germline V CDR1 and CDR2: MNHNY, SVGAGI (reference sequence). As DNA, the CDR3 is TGTGCCAGCTCGGACAGGGACTACACTGAAGCTTTCTTT. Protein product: CASSDRDYTEAFF.

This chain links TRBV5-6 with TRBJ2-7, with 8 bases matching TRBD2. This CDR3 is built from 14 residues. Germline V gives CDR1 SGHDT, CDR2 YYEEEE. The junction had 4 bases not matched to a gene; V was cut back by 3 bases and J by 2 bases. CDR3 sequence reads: CASSSTGGAYEQYF. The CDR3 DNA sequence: TGTGCCAGCAGCTCAACGGGAGGGGCCTACGAGCAGTACTTC.

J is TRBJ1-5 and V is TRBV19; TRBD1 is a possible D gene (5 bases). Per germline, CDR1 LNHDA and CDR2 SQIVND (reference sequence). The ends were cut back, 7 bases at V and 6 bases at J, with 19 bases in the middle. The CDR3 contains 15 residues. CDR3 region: CASKPGPSPGQPQHF. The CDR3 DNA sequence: TGTGCCAGTAAACCGGGACCTTCGCCCGGTCAGCCCCAGCATTTT.

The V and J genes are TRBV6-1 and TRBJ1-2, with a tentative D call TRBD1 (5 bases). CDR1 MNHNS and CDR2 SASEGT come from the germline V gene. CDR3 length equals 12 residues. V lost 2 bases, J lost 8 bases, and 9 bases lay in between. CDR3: CASSERGSGYTF. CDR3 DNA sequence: TGTGCCAGCAGTGAAAGGGGTAGCGGCTACACCTTC.

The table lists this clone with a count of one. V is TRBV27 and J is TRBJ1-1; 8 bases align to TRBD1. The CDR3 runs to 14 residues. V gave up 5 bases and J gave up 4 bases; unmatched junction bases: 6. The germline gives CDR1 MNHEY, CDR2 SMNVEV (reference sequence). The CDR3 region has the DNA TGTGCCAGCAGTCGGGACAGGTCCTCCACTGAAGCTTTCTTT. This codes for CASSRDRSSTEAFF.

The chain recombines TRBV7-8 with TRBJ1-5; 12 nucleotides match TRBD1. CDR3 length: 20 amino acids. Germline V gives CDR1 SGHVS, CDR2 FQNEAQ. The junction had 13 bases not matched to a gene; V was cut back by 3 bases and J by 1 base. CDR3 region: CASSFLRDRGRDSSNQPQHF. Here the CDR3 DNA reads TGTGCCAGCAGCTTCCTCCGGGACAGGGGGCGAGATTCCAGCAATCAGCCCCAGCATTTT. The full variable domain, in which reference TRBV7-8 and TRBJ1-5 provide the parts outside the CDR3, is GAGVSQSPRYKVAKRGQDVALRCDPISGHVSLFWYQQALGQGPEFLTYFQNEAQLDKSGLPSDRFFAERPEGSVSTLKIQRTQQEDSAVYLCASSFLRDRGRDSSNQPQHFGDGTRLSIL.

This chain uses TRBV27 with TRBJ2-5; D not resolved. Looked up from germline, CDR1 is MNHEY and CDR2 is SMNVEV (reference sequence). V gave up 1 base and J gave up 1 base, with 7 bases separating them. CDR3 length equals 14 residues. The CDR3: CASSLWGTQETQYF. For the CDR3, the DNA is TGTGCCAGCAGTTTATGGGGTACCCAAGAGACCCAGTACTTC.

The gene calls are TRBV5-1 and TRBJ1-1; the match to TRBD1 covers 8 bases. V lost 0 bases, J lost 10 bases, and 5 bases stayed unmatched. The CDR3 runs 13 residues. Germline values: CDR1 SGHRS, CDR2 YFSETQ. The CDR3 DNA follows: TGCGCCAGCAGCTTGGCCTCAGGACAGGGAGCTTTCTTT. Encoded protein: CASSLASGQGAFF.

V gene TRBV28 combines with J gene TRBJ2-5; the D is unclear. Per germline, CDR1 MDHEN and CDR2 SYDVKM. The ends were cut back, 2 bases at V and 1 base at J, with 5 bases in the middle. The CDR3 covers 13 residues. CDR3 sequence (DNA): TGTGCCAGCAGTTTAAGGGCCCAAGAGACCCAGTACTTC. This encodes CASSLRAQETQYF.

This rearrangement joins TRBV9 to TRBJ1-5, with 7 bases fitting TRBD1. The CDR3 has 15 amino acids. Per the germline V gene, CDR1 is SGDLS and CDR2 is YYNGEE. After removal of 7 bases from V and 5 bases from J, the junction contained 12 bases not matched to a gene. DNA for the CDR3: TGTGCCAGCGCCAAAGGGACAGTAATAGATCAGCCCCAGCATTTT. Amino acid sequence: CASAKGTVIDQPQHF.

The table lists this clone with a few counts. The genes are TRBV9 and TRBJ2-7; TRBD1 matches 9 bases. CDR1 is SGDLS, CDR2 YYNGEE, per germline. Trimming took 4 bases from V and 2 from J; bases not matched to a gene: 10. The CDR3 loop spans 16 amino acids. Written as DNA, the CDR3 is TGTGCCAGCAGCCCCCTTTCAGGACAGGGGACCTACGAGCAGTACTTC. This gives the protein CASSPLSGQGTYEQYF.

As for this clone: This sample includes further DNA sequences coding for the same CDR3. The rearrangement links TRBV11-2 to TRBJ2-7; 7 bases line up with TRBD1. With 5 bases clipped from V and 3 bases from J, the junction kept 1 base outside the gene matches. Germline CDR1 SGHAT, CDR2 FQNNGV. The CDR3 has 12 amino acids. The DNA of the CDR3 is TGTGCCAGCAGCCGACAGGGCTACGAGCAGTACTTC. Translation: CASSRQGYEQYF.

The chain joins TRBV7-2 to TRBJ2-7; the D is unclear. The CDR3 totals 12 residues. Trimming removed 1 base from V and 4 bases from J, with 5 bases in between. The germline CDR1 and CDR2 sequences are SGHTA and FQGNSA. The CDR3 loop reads CASSLDLYEQYF. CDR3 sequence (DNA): TGTGCCAGCAGCTTAGATCTGTACGAGCAGTACTTC.

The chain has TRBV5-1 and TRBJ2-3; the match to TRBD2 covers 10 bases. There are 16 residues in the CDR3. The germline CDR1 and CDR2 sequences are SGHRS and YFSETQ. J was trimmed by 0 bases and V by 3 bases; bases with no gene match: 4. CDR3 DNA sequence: TGCGCCAGCAGCTCGGGACTAGCGTTTAGCACAGATACGCAGTATTTT. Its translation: CASSSGLAFSTDTQYF.

CDR3 sequence (DNA): TGTGCCAGCAGCACGCAGACTGGCACAGATACGCAGTATTTT. It is translated as CASSTQTGTDTQYF. The chain employs TRBV28 and TRBJ2-3, with D uncertain. CDR1 is MDHEN and CDR2 is SYDVKM in the germline V gene. CDR3 length equals 14 residues. Trimming stripped 6 bases from V and 1 base from J, with 11 bases between.

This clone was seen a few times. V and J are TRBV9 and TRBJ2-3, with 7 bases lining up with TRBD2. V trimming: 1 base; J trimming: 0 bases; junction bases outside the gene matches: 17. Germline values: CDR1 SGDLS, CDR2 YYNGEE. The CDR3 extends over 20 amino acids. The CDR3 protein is CASSVSAGLTQSASTDTQYF. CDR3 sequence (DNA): TGTGCCAGCAGCGTATCAGCGGGACTCACCCAATCGGCTAGCACAGATACGCAGTATTTT.

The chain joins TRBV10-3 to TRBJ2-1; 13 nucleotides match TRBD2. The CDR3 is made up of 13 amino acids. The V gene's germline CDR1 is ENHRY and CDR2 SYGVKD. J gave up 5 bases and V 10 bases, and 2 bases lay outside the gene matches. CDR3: CATLAGGDNEQFF. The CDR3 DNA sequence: TGTGCCACACTAGCGGGAGGGGACAATGAGCAGTTCTTC.

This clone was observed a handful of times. CDR3 amino acids: CASSEGYTEAFF. In nucleotides, the CDR3 is TGCGCCAGCAGCGAAGGGTACACTGAAGCTTTCTTT. The chain links TRBV5-1 to TRBJ1-1, with D unresolved. V was cut by 4 bases and J by 3 bases, with 7 bases left in between. Germline CDR1 SGHRS, CDR2 YFSETQ. There are 12 residues in the CDR3.

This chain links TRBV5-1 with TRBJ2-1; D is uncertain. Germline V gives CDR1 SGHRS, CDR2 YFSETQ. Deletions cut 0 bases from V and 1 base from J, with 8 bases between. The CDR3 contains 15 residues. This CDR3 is CASSLADGSYNEQFF. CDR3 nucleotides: TGCGCCAGCAGCTTGGCGGACGGATCCTACAATGAGCAGTTCTTC.

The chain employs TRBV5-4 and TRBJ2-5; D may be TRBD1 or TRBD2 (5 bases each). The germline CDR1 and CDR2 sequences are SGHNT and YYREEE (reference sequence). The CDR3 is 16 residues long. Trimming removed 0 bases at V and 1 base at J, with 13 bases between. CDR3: CASSLGGSGPQETQYF. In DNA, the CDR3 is TGTGCCAGCAGCTTGGGGGGGTCGGGGCCCCAAGAGACCCAGTACTTC.

In DNA form, the CDR3 reads TGTGCCAGTAGTATTACCCCGCCTTTTTACGGGGGCCAAATCAAACCCCAGCATTTT. As protein: CASSITPPFYGGQIKPQHF. This chain links TRBV19 with TRBJ1-5, with D possibly being TRBD1 (6 bases). This CDR3 has 19 residues. CDR1 and CDR2 from the germline V gene are LNHDA and SQIVND (reference sequence). V was cut by 3 bases and J by 10 bases, with 31 bases left in between.

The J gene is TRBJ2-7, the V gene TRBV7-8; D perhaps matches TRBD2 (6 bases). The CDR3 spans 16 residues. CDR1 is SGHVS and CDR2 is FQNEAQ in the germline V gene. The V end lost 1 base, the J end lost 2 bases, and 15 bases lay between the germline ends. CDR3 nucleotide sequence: TGTGCCAGCAGCTTAGGGGGCGCGGGAATTCCCTACGAGCAGTACTTC. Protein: CASSLGGAGIPYEQYF.

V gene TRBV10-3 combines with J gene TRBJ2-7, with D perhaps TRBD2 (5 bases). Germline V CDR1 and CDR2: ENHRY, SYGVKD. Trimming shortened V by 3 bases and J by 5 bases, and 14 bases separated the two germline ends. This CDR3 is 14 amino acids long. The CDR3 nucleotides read TGTGCCATCAGTGACGGTGGGAGTATCGACGAGCAGTACTTC. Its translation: CAISDGGSIDEQYF.

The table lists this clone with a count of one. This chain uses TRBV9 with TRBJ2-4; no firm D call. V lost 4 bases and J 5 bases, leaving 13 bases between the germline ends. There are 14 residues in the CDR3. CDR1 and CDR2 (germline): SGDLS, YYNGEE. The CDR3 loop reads CASSNQGNQNIQYF. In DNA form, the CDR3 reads TGTGCCAGCAGCAATCAAGGGAACCAAAACATTCAGTACTTC.

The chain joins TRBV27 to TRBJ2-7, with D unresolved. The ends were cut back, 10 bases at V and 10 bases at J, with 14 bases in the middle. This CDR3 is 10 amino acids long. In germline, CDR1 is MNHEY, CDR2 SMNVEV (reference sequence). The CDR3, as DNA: TGTGCCACTCTCCGGGCGACACAGTACTTC. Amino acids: CATLRATQYF.

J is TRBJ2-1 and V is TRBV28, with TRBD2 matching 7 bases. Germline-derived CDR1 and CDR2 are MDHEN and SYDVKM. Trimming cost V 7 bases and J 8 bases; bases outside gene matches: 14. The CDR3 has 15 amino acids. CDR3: CASKLTSSLRDEQFF. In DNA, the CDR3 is TGTGCCAGCAAACTGACTAGCTCCCTCCGGGATGAGCAGTTCTTC.